What follows are 16 T cell receptor beta chains derived from one specimen sequenced in a study of cytomegalovirus exposure and HLA in healthy donors. The PCR used 60 Vbeta and 13 Jbeta primers. Assay used: immunoSEQ multiplex PCR; TCRdb lists only in-frame clones, some missing. Of fewer than 350,000 clones in the sample, around nine tenths are singletons; the top ten hold roughly 2.1%. The sequenced sample was PBMCs. These receptor sequences come from a woman aged 18-35 years in good health and CMV-seronegative.

The sample holds one count of this clone. The V and J genes are TRBV7-2 and TRBJ2-7; D possibly corresponds to TRBD1 (6 bases). Germline assignment: CDR1 SGHTA and CDR2 FQGNSA. V dropped 5 bases and J dropped 2 bases, with 10 bases sitting between them. The CDR3 length is 13 residues. The CDR3 is CASSPRQAYEQYF. The CDR3 DNA follows: TGTGCCAGCAGCCCCCGACAGGCCTACGAGCAGTACTTC.

The genes are TRBV29-1 and TRBJ1-1; no clear D. V lost 4 bases and J 8 bases, leaving 11 bases between the germline ends. The CDR3 consists of 11 residues. CDR1 is SQVTM, CDR2 ANQGSEA, per germline. CDR3 protein: CSVGASLEAFF. The CDR3 bases are TGCAGCGTTGGAGCGAGCTTAGAAGCTTTCTTT.

The chain uses TRBV19 and TRBJ2-1; 7 nucleotides match TRBD1. CDR1 and CDR2 from the germline V gene are LNHDA and SQIVND (reference sequence). The CDR3 sequence is 15 residues long. Germline trimming cut 7 bases from V and 2 bases from J; bases unmatched to any gene: 8. The CDR3 loop reads CASTREGAAYNEQFF. The CDR3 DNA is TGTGCCAGTACCAGAGAGGGGGCGGCCTACAATGAGCAGTTCTTC.

This rearrangement joins TRBV2 to TRBJ1-4, with D uncertain. The CDR3 extends over 14 amino acids. Germline values: CDR1 SNHLY, CDR2 FYNNEI. V lost 2 bases, J lost 8 bases, and 12 bases lay in between. The CDR3 nucleotides read TGTGCCAGCAGTGAACAGGTTGGTGGCGAAAAACTGTTTTTT. Translated: CASSEQVGGEKLFF.

The rearrangement links TRBV5-1 to TRBJ2-1; perhaps TRBD1 as D (6 bases). Trimming shortened V by 4 bases and J by 6 bases, and 11 bases separated the two germline ends. The CDR3 runs 13 residues. CDR1 and CDR2 from the germline V gene are SGHRS and YFSETQ. CDR3 sequence (DNA): TGCGCCAGCAGCCTGGACAGCAGCAATGAGCAGTTCTTC. The encoded protein is CASSLDSSNEQFF.

The chain is built from TRBV9 and TRBJ1-1; TRBD1 aligns across 8 bases. The CDR3 sequence is 15 residues long. The V segment lost 0 bases and the J segment 3 bases; nucleotides outside the gene matches: 4. The germline V gene encodes CDR1 SGDLS and CDR2 YYNGEE. This CDR3 reads CASSVETGAYTEAFF. CDR3 nucleotide sequence: TGTGCCAGCAGCGTAGAGACAGGGGCGTACACTGAAGCTTTCTTT. Filled out from reference TRBV9 and TRBJ1-1, the complete variable domain reads DSGVTQTPKHLITATGQRVTLRCSPRSGDLSVYWYQQSLDQGLQFLIQYYNGEERAKGNILERFSAQQFPDLHSELNLSSLELGDSALYFCASSVETGAYTEAFFGQGTRLTVV.

The chain has TRBV5-1 and TRBJ1-1; no clear D gene. The ends were cut back, 4 bases at V and 1 base at J, with 17 bases in the middle. Germline V gives CDR1 SGHRS, CDR2 YFSETQ. This CDR3 region has 16 residues. As DNA, the CDR3 is TGCGCCAGCAGCCTGGGAGGGCTGTTGGAGAACACTGAAGCTTTCTTT. Amino acids: CASSLGGLLENTEAFF.

V usage is TRBV19 and J usage is TRBJ1-1; no reliable D call. V dropped 8 bases and J dropped 5 bases, with 9 bases sitting between them. Germline values: CDR1 LNHDA, CDR2 SQIVND (reference sequence). The CDR3 totals 11 residues. The CDR3 loop is CASGPGTEAFF. DNA for the CDR3: TGTGCCAGTGGCCCGGGGACTGAAGCTTTCTTT.

The chain links TRBV5-1 to TRBJ1-1, with 10 bases aligning to TRBD1. V was pared by 4 bases and J by 2 bases, with 8 bases of the junction left unmatched. The V gene's germline CDR1 is SGHRS and CDR2 YFSETQ. The CDR3 sequence is 16 residues long. The CDR3 spells CASSKEGTGVNTEAFF. The CDR3, as DNA: TGCGCCAGCAGCAAGGAAGGGACAGGGGTTAACACTGAAGCTTTCTTT.

This clone is a singleton in its sample. V and J are TRBV2 and TRBJ1-1; D remains unclear. In germline, CDR1 is SNHLY, CDR2 FYNNEI. The CDR3 covers 15 residues. Trimming cost V 4 bases and J 4 bases, with 16 bases left between them. The CDR3 coding sequence is TGTGCCAGCAGTGCTAGACCCCCTCTGGGCACTGAAGCTTTCTTT. Amino acids: CASSARPPLGTEAFF.

The chain joins TRBV11-2 to TRBJ2-1, with 11 bases that match TRBD1. From germline, CDR1 is SGHAT and CDR2 FQNNGV. CDR3 length: 17 residues. Unmatched junction bases numbered 14, after V lost 4 bases and J lost 9 bases. The CDR3 DNA follows: TGTGCCAGCAGCTCTTCCCCCGGACAGGGGGCAACCGGTGAGCAGTTCTTC. Protein product: CASSSSPGQGATGEQFF.

The V gene is TRBV10-2, the J gene TRBJ1-1, with 8 bases aligning to TRBD1. The germline CDR1 and CDR2 sequences are WSHSY and SAAADI. The J segment lost 1 base and the V segment lost 7 bases, leaving 5 bases of the junction unmatched. This CDR3 comprises 14 residues. The CDR3 loop reads CASTPGTGNTEAFF. CDR3 DNA: TGCGCCAGCACCCCCGGGACAGGGAACACTGAAGCTTTCTTT.

This chain links TRBV18 with TRBJ2-6; 9 nucleotides align to TRBD1. This CDR3 region has 18 residues. Germline assignment: CDR1 KGHSH and CDR2 LQKENI. The junction had 7 bases not matched to a gene; V was cut back by 3 bases and J by 1 base. The CDR3 nucleotides are TGTGCCAGCTCACCCTCAACAGGGGGCGGATCTGGGGCCAACGTCCTGACTTTC. Translated, it gives CASSPSTGGGSGANVLTF.

This rearrangement joins TRBV5-1 to TRBJ1-3; TRBD1 agrees at 7 bases. Germline-derived CDR1 and CDR2 are SGHRS and YFSETQ. V was clipped by 4 bases and J by 1 base; unmatched bases: 2. This CDR3 contains 14 residues. For the CDR3, the DNA is TGCGCCAGCAGCCTGGGACAGTCTGGAAACACCATATATTTT. This sequence encodes CASSLGQSGNTIYF.

This chain joins TRBV7-9 and TRBJ2-1, with a tentative D call TRBD2 (6 bases). CDR1 and CDR2 (germline): SEHNR, FQNEAQ (reference sequence). This CDR3 contains 15 residues. Trimming removed 6 bases at V and 5 bases at J, with 17 bases between. The CDR3 loop is CASSFRLGINNEQFF. The CDR3 DNA reads TGTGCCAGCAGTTTTAGACTAGGAATAAACAATGAGCAGTTCTTC.

This clone has just one count. This chain connects TRBV15 to TRBJ1-2, with TRBD1 matching over 9 bases. The V segment lost 1 base and the J segment 6 bases; nucleotides outside the gene matches: 12. Germline CDR1 and CDR2: LNHNV and YYDKDF (reference sequence). The CDR3 consists of 17 residues. The CDR3 nucleotides read TGTGCCACCAGCAGAGGATCATCGACAGGGGGTACCGATGGCTACACCTTC. It yields the protein CATSRGSSTGGTDGYTF. Filled out from reference TRBV15 and TRBJ1-2, the complete variable domain reads DAMVIQNPRYQVTQFGKPVTLSCSQTLNHNVMYWYQQKSSQAPKLLFHYYDKDFNNEADTPDNFQSRRPNTSFCFLDIRSPGLGDTAMYLCATSRGSSTGGTDGYTFGSGTRLTVV.